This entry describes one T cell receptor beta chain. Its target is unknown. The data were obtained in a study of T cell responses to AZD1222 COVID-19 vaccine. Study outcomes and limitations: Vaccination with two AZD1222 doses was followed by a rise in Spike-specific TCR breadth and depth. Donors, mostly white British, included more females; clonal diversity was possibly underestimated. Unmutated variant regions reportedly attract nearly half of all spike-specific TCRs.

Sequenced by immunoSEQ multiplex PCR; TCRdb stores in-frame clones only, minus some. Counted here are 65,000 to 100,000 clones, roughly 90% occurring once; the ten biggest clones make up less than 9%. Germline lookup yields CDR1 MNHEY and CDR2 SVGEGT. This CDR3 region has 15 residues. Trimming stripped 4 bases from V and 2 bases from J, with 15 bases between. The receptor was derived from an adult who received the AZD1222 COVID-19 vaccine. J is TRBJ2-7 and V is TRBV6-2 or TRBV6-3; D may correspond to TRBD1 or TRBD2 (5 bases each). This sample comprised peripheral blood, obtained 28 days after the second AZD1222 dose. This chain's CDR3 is CASSFPSGSPYEQYF. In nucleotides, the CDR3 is TGTGCCAGCAGTTTTCCATCAGGGAGTCCCTACGAGCAGTACTTC.